The T cell receptor beta chain under discussion was sequenced for a study of shared clonotypes between healthy human individuals. Germline values: CDR1 SGDLS, CDR2 YYNGEE. This CDR3 has 15 residues. V lost 0 bases, J lost 2 bases, and 10 bases lay in between. With respect to this clone: The antigen remains unidentified.

Study conclusions and caveats: Sampling included only blood; tissue repertoires likely differ.

At the deep level, the assay was run. Some clones are missing from TCRdb's copy, which holds only in-frame ones; the method was immunoSEQ multiplex PCR. The data hold some 2.3 million clones, with approximately 93% observed a single time. Material: naive CD4+ T cells from PBMCs. Documented subset: CD45RA+ positively selected. J is TRBJ2-3 and V is TRBV9; D is ambiguous. The receptor was isolated from a man aged 18 to 30 in good health. Some clones in this sample may be carry-over from other donors' samples. The CDR3 region is CASSVGRRFTDTQYF. In DNA form, the CDR3 reads TGTGCCAGCAGCGTAGGAAGAAGGTTCACAGATACGCAGTATTTT.